This T cell receptor (beta chain) was recovered during a study of shared clonotypes between healthy human individuals. The naive CD8 population came from CD45RO-negative cells selected for CCR7, without terminally differentiated effector memory CD45RA+ cells. The donors, healthy adults who were HIV-negative, had experienced no recent acute infections or vaccinations. Germline V gene lookup returns CDR1 SNHLY and CDR2 FYNNEI. J lost 3 bases, V lost 6 bases, and 9 bases had no gene match. The CDR3 runs to 15 residues. The assay used deep level. The table came from immunoSEQ multiplex PCR; TCRdb's copy has only in-frame clones and leaves some out. The table has around 2.1 million clones, approximately 94% seen once.

This clonotype was obtained from a man between 18 and 35 years old in good health. Some clones in this sample may be carry-over from other donors' samples. V usage is TRBV2 and J usage is TRBJ2-7, with 9 nucleotides matching TRBD2. The sequencing input was naive CD8+ T cells from PBMCs. The CDR3 sequence is CASSLSGGWNYEQYF. In nucleotides, the CDR3 is TGTGCCAGCAGCCTTAGCGGGGGTTGGAACTACGAGCAGTACTTC.